Below are 16 T cell receptor beta chains sequenced from a single sample in a study of T cell repertoires in aging, cancer and after chemotherapy. The template was genomic DNA from peripheral blood, not RNA. Rearranged V-D-J TRB sequences were amplified with a mixed TRB-A/B primer pool. MiXCR was run by TCRdb on the multiplex PCR reads, yielding one entry per CDR3 protein. The table records approximately 4,900 distinct CDR3 sequences, over 45% of them present only once. Source material: blood. The receptors were sampled from a human donor in good health.

This chain joins TRBV6-2 or TRBV6-3 and TRBJ2-1; no clear D gene. CDR3 length equals 18 residues. Germline-derived CDR1 and CDR2 are MNHEY and SVGEGT. The V gene lost 5 bases and the J gene lost 4 bases, with 24 bases spanning the gap. This CDR3 is CASSHGTRLRSRYNEQFF. The CDR3 DNA sequence: TGTGCCAGCAGTCACGGAACCCGGTTGCGATCTCGATACAATGAGCAGTTCTTC.

The rearrangement joins TRBV27 to TRBJ1-2; 11 bases are a match to TRBD1. Unmatched junction bases numbered 1, after V lost 8 bases and J lost 8 bases. Looked up from germline, CDR1 is MNHEY and CDR2 is SMNVEV (reference sequence). This CDR3 has 11 amino acids. CDR3 bases: TGTGCCAGCGGACAGGGGGCAGGCTACACCTTC. This sequence encodes CASGQGAGYTF.

The CDR3 DNA reads as TGTGCCACCTCATCAGGGCACCTGTTCGAAAAACTGTTTTTT. It specifies CATSSGHLFEKLFF. The V call is TRBV6-5, the J call TRBJ1-4, with D possibly TRBD1 on 5 matching bases. V lost 10 bases and J 8 bases, leaving 20 bases between the germline ends. Germline V lookup: CDR1 MNHEY, CDR2 SVGAGI. This CDR3 is built from 14 residues.

This rearrangement joins TRBV19 to TRBJ2-5; the D is unclear. Deletions cut 7 bases from V and 1 base from J, with 10 bases between. From germline, CDR1 is LNHDA and CDR2 SQIVND (reference sequence). The CDR3 length is 13 residues. CDR3 protein: CASTGRAQETQYF. CDR3 DNA sequence: TGTGCCAGTACGGGTAGGGCCCAAGAGACCCAGTACTTC.

In its sample, this clonotype ranks as medium-sized. V and J are TRBV6-1 and TRBJ2-5; D ambiguous. Trimming stripped 10 bases from V and 4 bases from J, with 7 bases between. Germline loops: CDR1 MNHNS, CDR2 SASEGT. The CDR3 is made up of 10 amino acids. The CDR3: CATSRETQYF. The CDR3 DNA reads TGTGCCACGAGTCGAGAGACCCAGTACTTC.

This chain uses TRBV5-4 with TRBJ2-1; 9 bases agree with TRBD2. Germline V gives CDR1 SGHNT, CDR2 YYREEE (reference sequence). Unmatched junction bases numbered 6, after V lost 0 bases and J lost 8 bases. This CDR3 region has 15 residues. CDR3 DNA sequence: TGTGCCAGCAGCTTGGCCGCTAGCGGGATCGATGAGCAGTTCTTC. Its translation is CASSLAASGIDEQFF. The full variable domain, its missing parts supplied by reference TRBV5-4 and TRBJ2-1, is ETGVTQSPTHLIKTRGQQVTLRCSSQSGHNTVSWYQQALGQGPQFIFQYYREEENGRGNFPPRFSGLQFPNYSSELNVNALELDDSALYLCASSLAASGIDEQFFGPGTRLTVL.

This clonotype was recorded a few times. J is TRBJ2-5 and V is TRBV29-1; D ambiguous. The CDR3 is made up of 11 amino acids. Germline V CDR1 and CDR2: SQVTM, ANQGSEA. Trimming removed 4 bases from V and 1 base from J, with 4 bases in between. The CDR3 spells CSVAFQETQYF. The CDR3, as DNA: TGCAGCGTTGCTTTCCAAGAGACCCAGTACTTC. The full variable domain, completed using reference TRBV29-1 and TRBJ2-5, is SAVISQKPSRDICQRGTSLTIQCQVDSQVTMMFWYRQQPGQSLTLIATANQGSEATYESGFVIDKFPISRPNLTFSTLTVSNMSPEDSSIYLCSVAFQETQYFGPGTRLLVL.

This clonotype came up a few times. The chain is built from TRBV27 and TRBJ2-7; tentative D call: TRBD2 (6 bases). Trimming cost V 5 bases and J 5 bases, with 16 bases left between them. Looked up from germline, CDR1 is MNHEY and CDR2 is SMNVEV (reference sequence). The CDR3 totals 14 residues. CDR3 region: CASSPKAWGDEQYF. The CDR3 nucleotides read TGTGCCAGCAGTCCTAAGGCGTGGGGGGACGAGCAGTACTTC.

The V call is TRBV20-1, the J call TRBJ2-7, with TRBD2 as a possible D gene (6 bases). This CDR3 spans 12 amino acids. V lost 5 bases and J lost 1, with 9 bases in between. In germline, CDR1 is DFQATT, CDR2 SNEGSKA (reference sequence). CDR3: CSAWRGSYEQYF. The CDR3 region has the DNA TGCAGTGCTTGGCGGGGATCCTACGAGCAGTACTTC.

This clonotype has a handful of counts. The chain employs TRBV5-4 and TRBJ2-2; TRBD2 might be the D (6 bases). Germline V gene data show CDR1 as SGHNT and CDR2 as YYREEE (reference sequence). Trimming pared 3 bases from V and 1 base from J, leaving 7 bases between. The CDR3 runs to 14 residues. Here the CDR3 DNA reads TGTGCCAGCAGCTGGGGACTGAACACCGGGGAGCTGTTTTTT. The encoded protein is CASSWGLNTGELFF.

The chain is built from TRBV19 and TRBJ2-7; possibly TRBD2 for D (5 bases). Germline CDR1 and CDR2: LNHDA and SQIVND (reference sequence). V lost 6 bases and J lost 5, with 14 bases in between. This CDR3 has 13 amino acids. CDR3 bases: TGTGCCAGTAGAGCTGAGGGTTGGGACGAGCAGTACTTC. It codes for CASRAEGWDEQYF.

The chain combines TRBV5-6 with TRBJ2-7; D ambiguous. The CDR3 length is 15 residues. The germline V gene has CDR1 SGHDT and CDR2 YYEEEE. The V end was cut by 4 bases, the J end by 0 bases, with 14 bases between. CDR3 region: CASSKGRWSSYEQYF. CDR3 coding DNA: TGTGCCAGCAGCAAAGGACGGTGGAGCTCCTACGAGCAGTACTTC.

The chain uses TRBV6-5 and TRBJ2-7, with no clear D. The CDR3 consists of 14 residues. Germline CDR1 is MNHEY and CDR2 is SVGAGI. Between the trimmed V and J ends, which lost 4 bases and 4 bases, there was a span of 14 bases. This chain's CDR3 is CASSSVKTGYEQYF. CDR3 in DNA: TGTGCCAGCAGTTCCGTCAAGACTGGTTACGAGCAGTACTTC.

The chain employs TRBV19 and TRBJ1-5; D unresolved. Germline V gene data show CDR1 as LNHDA and CDR2 as SQIVND (reference sequence). The length of the CDR3 is 15 residues. V lost 3 bases, J lost 7 bases, and 16 bases lay in between. The CDR3 spells CASSMDRHNRQPQHF. In DNA form, the CDR3 reads TGTGCCAGTAGTATGGATCGCCACAATAGGCAGCCCCAGCATTTT.

V and J are TRBV20-1 and TRBJ1-2; 8 bases line up with TRBD1. From germline, CDR1 is DFQATT and CDR2 SNEGSKA (reference sequence). The CDR3 contains 12 residues. With 5 bases clipped from V and 7 bases from J, the junction kept 6 bases outside the gene matches. The CDR3 bases are TGCAGTGCTCCGGACAGGGTACGTGGCTACACCTTC. This gives the protein CSAPDRVRGYTF.

The table lists this clonotype with a few counts. V is TRBV20-1 and J is TRBJ2-2; the match to TRBD2 covers 8 bases. The CDR3 runs 16 residues. The V segment lost 3 bases and the J segment 1 base; nucleotides outside the gene matches: 7. CDR1 is DFQATT, CDR2 SNEGSKA, per germline (reference sequence). For the CDR3, the DNA is TGCAGTGCTAGGGCCAGCGGGGGCCAGAACACCGGGGAGCTGTTTTTT. As protein: CSARASGGQNTGELFF.